This T cell receptor beta chain was identified in a study of OX40 agonist ivuxolimab in advanced cancers. Germline V gene data show CDR1 as LGHNA and CDR2 as YSLEER. V was cut by 0 bases and J by 5 bases, with 16 bases left in between. The CDR3 is 16 residues long. TCRdb's copy holds only in-frame clones and misses some; the assay was immunoSEQ multiplex PCR. The sample has some 68,000 clones, 87% seen once; the top ten hold approximately 4%. Specimen: CD4+ or CD8+ T cells sorted from blood, collected in a trial of the OX40 agonist ivuxolimab. The chain couples TRBV4-3 to TRBJ1-1, with a tentative D call TRBD1 (5 bases). This TCR came from an adult with an advanced solid tumor such as melanoma, head and neck, liver or kidney cancer. The CDR3 is CASSQEAAGSRTEAFF. The CDR3 DNA is TGCGCCAGCAGCCAAGAAGCGGCAGGGTCGAGGACTGAAGCTTTCTTT.